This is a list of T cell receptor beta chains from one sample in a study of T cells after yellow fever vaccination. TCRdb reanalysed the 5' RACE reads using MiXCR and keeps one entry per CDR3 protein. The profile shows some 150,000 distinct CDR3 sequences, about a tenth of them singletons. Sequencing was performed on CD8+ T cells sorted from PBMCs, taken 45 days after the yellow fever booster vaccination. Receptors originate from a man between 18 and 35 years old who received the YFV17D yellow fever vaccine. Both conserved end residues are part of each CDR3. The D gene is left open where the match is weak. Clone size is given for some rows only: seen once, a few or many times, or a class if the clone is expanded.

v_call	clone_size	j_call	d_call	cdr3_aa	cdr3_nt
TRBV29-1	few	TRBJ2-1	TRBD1	CSVGGTGNNEQFF	TGCAGCGTTGGAGGGACAGGGAACAATGAGCAGTTCTTC
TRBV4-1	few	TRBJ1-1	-	CASSHVAQGGTEAFF	TGCGCCAGCAGCCACGTAGCCCAGGGTGGCACTGAAGCTTTCTTT
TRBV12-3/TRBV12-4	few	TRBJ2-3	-	CASSRGGGFRDTQYF	TGTGCCAGCAGTCGAGGTGGGGGGTTCAGAGATACGCAGTATTTT
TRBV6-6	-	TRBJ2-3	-	CASTLGYLHTDTQYF	TGTGCCAGCACCCTCGGCTACCTACACACAGATACGCAGTATTTT
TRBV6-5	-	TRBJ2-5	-	CASSYRSGETQYF	TGTGCCAGCAGTTACCGCAGTGGGGAGACCCAGTACTTC
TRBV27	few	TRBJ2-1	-	CASSLGGWTEQFF	TGTGCCAGCAGTTTAGGGGGGTGGACAGAGCAGTTCTTC
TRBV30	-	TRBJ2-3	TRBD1	CAWRLGGATDTQYF	TGTGCCTGGAGGTTAGGGGGCGCGACAGATACGCAGTATTTT
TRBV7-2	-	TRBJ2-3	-	CASSPPAGWDTDTQYF	TGTGCCAGCAGCCCTCCCGCGGGGTGGGACACAGATACGCAGTATTTT
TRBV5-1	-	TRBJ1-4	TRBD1	CASSPEPGQGLKLFF	TGCGCCAGCAGCCCGGAACCGGGACAGGGGTTAAAACTGTTTTTT
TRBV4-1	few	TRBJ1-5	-	CASSQGPGRNQPQHF	TGCGCCAGCAGCCAAGGGCCGGGCCGCAATCAGCCCCAGCATTTT
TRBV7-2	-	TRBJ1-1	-	CASSHPDSWNTEAFF	TGTGCCAGCAGCCATCCGGACAGTTGGAACACTGAAGCTTTCTTT
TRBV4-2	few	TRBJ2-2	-	CASSQEGHGYTGELFF	TGTGCCAGCAGCCAAGAAGGACACGGATACACCGGGGAGCTGTTTTTT
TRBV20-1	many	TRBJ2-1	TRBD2	CSARSPAGGIYEQFF	TGCAGTGCTAGATCCCCAGCGGGGGGGATCTATGAGCAGTTCTTC
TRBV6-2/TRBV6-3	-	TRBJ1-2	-	CASTTLGNYGYTF	TGTGCCAGCACTACCCTGGGCAACTATGGCTACACCTTC
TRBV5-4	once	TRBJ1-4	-	CASSLAEAAPEKLFF	TGTGCCAGCAGCTTGGCCGAGGCAGCCCCTGAAAAACTGTTTTTT
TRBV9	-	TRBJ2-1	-	CASSRNRDVSSYNEQFF	TGTGCCAGCAGCCGCAACCGGGACGTTAGCTCCTACAATGAGCAGTTCTTC
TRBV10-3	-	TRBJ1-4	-	CAISQASDNEKLFF	TGTGCCATCAGCCAGGCTTCAGACAATGAAAAACTGTTTTTT
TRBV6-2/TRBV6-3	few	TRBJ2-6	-	CASSYSIGASGANVLTF	TGTGCCAGCAGTTACTCGATTGGGGCCTCTGGGGCCAACGTCCTGACTTTC
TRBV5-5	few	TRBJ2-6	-	CASSFPDLPSGANVLTF	TGTGCCAGCAGCTTCCCGGATTTGCCTTCTGGGGCCAACGTCCTGACTTTC
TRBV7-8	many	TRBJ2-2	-	CASSLVVLSGELFF	TGTGCCAGCAGCTTAGTAGTATTATCCGGGGAGCTGTTTTTT
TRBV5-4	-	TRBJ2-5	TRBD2	CASSPQSGGEETQYF	TGTGCCAGCAGCCCTCAGAGCGGGGGAGAAGAGACCCAGTACTTC
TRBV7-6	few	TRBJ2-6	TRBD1	CASSPRQGLSGANVLTF	TGTGCCAGCAGCCCTCGACAGGGGCTTTCTGGGGCCAACGTCCTGACTTTC
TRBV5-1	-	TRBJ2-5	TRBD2	CASSLEALAVQETQYF	TGCGCCAGCAGCTTGGAGGCACTAGCGGTTCAAGAGACCCAGTACTTC
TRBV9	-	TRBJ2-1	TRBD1	CASSRTGEPRRPYNEQFF	TGTGCCAGCAGCCGGACAGGGGAGCCCAGGCGTCCTTACAATGAGCAGTTCTTC
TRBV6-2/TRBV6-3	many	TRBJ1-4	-	CASSLTATNEKLFF	TGTGCCAGCAGTCTGACAGCAACTAATGAAAAACTGTTTTTT
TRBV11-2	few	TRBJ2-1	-	CASSYQGNEQFF	TGTGCCAGCAGCTACCAGGGGAATGAGCAGTTCTTC
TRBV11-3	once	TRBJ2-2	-	CASSLGGRGTNTGELFF	TGTGCCAGCAGCTTAGGGGGTCGGGGAACGAACACCGGGGAGCTGTTTTTT
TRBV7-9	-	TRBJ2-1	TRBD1	CASSKPGQGAHNEQFF	TGTGCCAGCAGCAAGCCGGGACAGGGGGCTCACAATGAGCAGTTCTTC
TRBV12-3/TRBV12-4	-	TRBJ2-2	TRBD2	CASRTSRGGTGELFF	TGTGCCAGCAGAACTAGCCGGGGAGGGACCGGGGAGCTGTTTTTT
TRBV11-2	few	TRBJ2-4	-	CASSLERQRSGIQYF	TGTGCCAGCAGCTTAGAGCGTCAGCGCTCGGGCATTCAGTACTTC
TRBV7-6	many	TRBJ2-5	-	CASSRGTLYQETQYF	TGTGCCAGCAGCAGGGGGACCTTGTACCAAGAGACCCAGTACTTC
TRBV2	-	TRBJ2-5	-	CASSIGLETQYF	TGTGCCAGCAGCATCGGGTTAGAGACCCAGTACTTC
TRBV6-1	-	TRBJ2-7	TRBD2	CASREGLAGNSYEQYF	TGTGCCAGCAGGGAGGGTCTAGCGGGGAATTCCTACGAGCAGTACTTC
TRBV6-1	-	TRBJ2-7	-	CASSEGHLTYEQYF	TGTGCCAGCAGTGAGGGCCACCTAACCTACGAGCAGTACTTC
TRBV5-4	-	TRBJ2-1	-	CASSSSFDTPFF	TGTGCCAGCAGCTCCTCCTTCGACACCCCCTTCTTC
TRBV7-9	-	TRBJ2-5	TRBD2	CASSVSSGAPTRETQYF	TGTGCCAGCAGCGTCTCTAGCGGGGCACCCACACGGGAGACCCAGTACTTC
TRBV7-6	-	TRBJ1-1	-	CASSTSGSPGTEAFF	TGTGCCAGCAGCACATCAGGGAGTCCGGGCACTGAAGCTTTCTTT
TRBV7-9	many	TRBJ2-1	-	CAGSPRLGGGQFF	TGTGCCGGCAGCCCCCGCCTGGGTGGGGGGCAGTTCTTC
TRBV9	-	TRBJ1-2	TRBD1	CASSVRTGGDGYTF	TGTGCCAGCAGCGTAAGGACAGGAGGCGATGGCTACACCTTC
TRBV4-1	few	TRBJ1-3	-	CASSPSGGAGNTIYF	TGCGCCAGCAGCCCCTCGGGGGGCGCGGGAAACACCATATATTTT
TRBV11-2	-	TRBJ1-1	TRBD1	CASSPIFTGGTEAFF	TGTGCCAGCAGCCCAATATTTACAGGGGGCACTGAAGCTTTCTTT
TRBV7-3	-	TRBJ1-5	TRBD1	CASSPDRVVWLQPQHF	TGTGCCAGCAGCCCGGACAGGGTGGTTTGGCTTCAGCCCCAGCATTTT
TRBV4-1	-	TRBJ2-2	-	CASSQVVGDFTGELFF	TGCGCCAGCAGCCAAGTAGTCGGGGACTTCACCGGGGAGCTGTTTTTT
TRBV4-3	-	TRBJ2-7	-	CASSQYGGSYEQYF	TGCGCCAGCAGCCAATATGGGGGATCCTACGAGCAGTACTTC
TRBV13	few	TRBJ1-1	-	CASSTRDGEAFF	TGTGCCAGCAGCACGCGGGACGGTGAAGCTTTCTTT
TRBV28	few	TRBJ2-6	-	CASSIKTGLAGANVLTF	TGTGCCAGCAGTATTAAAACAGGGTTGGCTGGGGCCAACGTCCTGACTTTC
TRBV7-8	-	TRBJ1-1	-	CASRLGGAEAFF	TGTGCCAGCCGCCTCGGGGGGGCTGAAGCTTTCTTT
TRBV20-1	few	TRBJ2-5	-	CSARDHRGRMQTQYF	TGCAGTGCTAGAGATCACCGTGGCCGAATGCAGACCCAGTACTTC
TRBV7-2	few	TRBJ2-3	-	CASSFGTSRVDTQYF	TGTGCCAGCAGCTTCGGGACAAGTAGGGTAGATACGCAGTATTTT
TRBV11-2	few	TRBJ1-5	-	CASSLSLGNQPQHF	TGTGCCAGCAGCTTAAGTTTAGGCAATCAGCCCCAGCATTTT
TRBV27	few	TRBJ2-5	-	CASSFWQGNEETQYF	TGTGCCAGCAGTTTCTGGCAGGGGAATGAAGAGACCCAGTACTTC
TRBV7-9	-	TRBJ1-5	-	CASSRIDSNQPQHF	TGTGCCAGCAGCCGAATCGACAGTAATCAGCCCCAGCATTTT
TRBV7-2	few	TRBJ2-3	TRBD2	CASSLSLSSGGGTDTQYF	TGTGCCAGCAGCTTATCTCTTAGTAGCGGGGGGGGCACAGATACGCAGTATTTT
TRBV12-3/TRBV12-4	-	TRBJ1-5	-	CASSSTVGNQPQHF	TGTGCCAGCAGTTCCACCGTGGGGAATCAGCCCCAGCATTTT
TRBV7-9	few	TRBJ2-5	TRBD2	CASSLVGGQETQYF	TGTGCCAGCAGCTTAGTGGGGGGGCAAGAGACCCAGTACTTC